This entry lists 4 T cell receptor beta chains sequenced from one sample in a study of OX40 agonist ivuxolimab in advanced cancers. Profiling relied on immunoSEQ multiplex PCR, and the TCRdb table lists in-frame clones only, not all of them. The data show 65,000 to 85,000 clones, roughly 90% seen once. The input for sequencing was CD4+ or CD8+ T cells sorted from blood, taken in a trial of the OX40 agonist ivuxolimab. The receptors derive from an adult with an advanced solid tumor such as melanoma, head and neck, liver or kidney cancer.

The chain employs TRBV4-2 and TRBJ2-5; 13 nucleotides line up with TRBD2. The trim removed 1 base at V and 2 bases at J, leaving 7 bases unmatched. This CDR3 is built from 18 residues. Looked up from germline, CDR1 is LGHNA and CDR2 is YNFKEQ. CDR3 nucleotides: TGTGCCAGCAGCCAAGGTGGGACTAGCGGGGCCCAACAAGAGACCCAGTACTTC. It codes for CASSQGGTSGAQQETQYF.

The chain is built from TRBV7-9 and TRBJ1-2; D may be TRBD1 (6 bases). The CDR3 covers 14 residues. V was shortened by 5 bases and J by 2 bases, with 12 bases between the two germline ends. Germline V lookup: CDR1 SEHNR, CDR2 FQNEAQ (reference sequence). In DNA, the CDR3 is TGTGCCAGCAGCCCCCATACAGGGAACTATGGCTACACCTTC. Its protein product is CASSPHTGNYGYTF.

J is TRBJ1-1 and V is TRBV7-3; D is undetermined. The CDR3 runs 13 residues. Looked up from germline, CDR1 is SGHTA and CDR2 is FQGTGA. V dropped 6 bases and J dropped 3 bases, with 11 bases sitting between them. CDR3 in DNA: TGTGCCAGCAGTGGAGGACCGGACACTGAAGCTTTCTTT. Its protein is CASSGGPDTEAFF.

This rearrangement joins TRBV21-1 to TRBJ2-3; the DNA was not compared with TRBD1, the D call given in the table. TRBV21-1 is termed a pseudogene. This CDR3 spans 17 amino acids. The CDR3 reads CASINPGAESGTDTQYF. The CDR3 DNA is TGTGCCAGTATTAACCCAGGGGCGGAAAGCGGCACAGATACGCAGTATTTT.